The 4 T cell receptor beta chains below were found in one sample sequenced in a study of blood T cells in healthy people across ages. A second 7 to 11 cycle PCR used barcoded and J-beta primers. MiXCR, run by TCRdb on the 5' RACE reads, gives a single entry per CDR3 protein. The data show 350,000 to 450,000 distinct CDR3 sequences, more than 45% seen once. Sequenced sample: blood. The receptor source for this set is a man in his 60s in good health.

This clonotype was seen many times. The rearrangement joins TRBV30 to TRBJ2-5; a weak D match, TRBD2 (5 bases). The germline gives CDR1 GTSNPN, CDR2 SVGIG (reference sequence). V lost 0 bases, J lost 5 bases, and 10 bases lay in between. CDR3 length: 13 residues. The DNA for the CDR3 is TGTGCCTGGAGTGTAAGGCGGGCGGAGACCCAGTACTTC. Translating gives CAWSVRRAETQYF.

This clonotype occurred a few times. The CDR3 DNA sequence: TGCAGTGCTGCCGAAGGGACTAGCGGAAAACTAGATACGCAGTATTTT. As protein: CSAAEGTSGKLDTQYF. The chain carries TRBV20-1 and TRBJ2-3, with TRBD2 matching 11 bases. Trimming cost V 5 bases and J 5 bases; bases outside gene matches: 12. The germline CDR1 and CDR2 sequences are DFQATT and SNEGSKA (reference sequence). This CDR3 has 16 residues.

This clonotype was seen a few times. This chain joins TRBV7-2 and TRBJ2-1, with no clear D. Germline values: CDR1 SGHTA, CDR2 FQGNSA. The CDR3 length is 13 residues. Deletions cut 0 bases from V and 9 bases from J, with 9 bases between. The CDR3 nucleotides are TGTGCCAGCAGCTTAGCGGTGCGGAGTGAGCAGTTCTTC. Protein product: CASSLAVRSEQFF.

The chain couples TRBV24-1 to TRBJ2-1; D might be TRBD2 (5 bases). V lost 7 bases and J lost 4, with 13 bases in between. The CDR3 has 14 residues. Germline V gene data show CDR1 as KGHDR and CDR2 as SFDVKD. CDR3 nucleotides: TGTGCCACCAGCGACCCCGGGGTGTACAATGAGCAGTTCTTC. Encoded protein: CATSDPGVYNEQFF.